Below, 19 T cell receptor beta chains from the same sample are listed, as sequenced in a study of blood T cell repertoires in COVID-19 (dated by TCRdb to about 2020). Libraries were made using the immunoSEQ multiplex PCR assay. TCRdb holds this immuneACCESS table with in-frame rearrangements only. Some clones are missing; in checked studies, unresolved V genes explain under half, and the rest has no known cause. A total of about 330,000 clones appear in this sample, about 83% of them only once. The top ten constitute around 1.5% of the sample. Material for sequencing was peripheral blood. The receptors derive from a woman aged 45-59 years with acute or convalescent COVID-19.

J is TRBJ2-2 and V is TRBV21-1; the DNA was not compared with TRBD2, the D call given in the table. TRBV21-1 is reported as a pseudogene. The CDR3 has 19 amino acids. The CDR3 reads CASSKVQSGVLWDTGELFF. The CDR3 DNA is TGTGCCAGCAGCAAAGTGCAAAGCGGGGTGTTATGGGACACCGGGGAGCTGTTTTTT.

This sequence joins TRBV7-9 and TRBJ1-1, with 7 bases aligning to TRBD1. Trimming removed 5 bases from V and 1 base from J; junction bases left unmatched: 4. Germline V lookup: CDR1 SEHNR, CDR2 FQNEAQ (reference sequence). This CDR3 spans 14 amino acids. CDR3 sequence reads: CASSRGQTNTEAFF. The DNA of the CDR3 is TGTGCCAGCAGCCGGGGACAGACGAACACTGAAGCTTTCTTT.

The J gene is TRBJ1-1, the V gene TRBV7-9, with 10 bases that match TRBD1. The CDR3 is 14 amino acids. Trimming cost V 6 bases and J 6 bases; bases outside gene matches: 7. Germline CDR1 reads SEHNR; CDR2 reads FQNEAQ (reference sequence). The CDR3 protein is CASRPTGGNAEAFF. The CDR3 nucleotides read TGTGCCAGCAGACCGACAGGGGGCAACGCTGAAGCTTTCTTT. The whole variable domain, filled in from reference TRBV7-9 and TRBJ1-1, reads DTGVSQNPRHKITKRGQNVTFRCDPISEHNRLYWYRQTLGQGPEFLTYFQNEAQLEKSRLLSDRFSAERPKGSFSTLEIQRTEQGDSAMYLCASRPTGGNAEAFFGQGTRLTVV.

J is TRBJ2-7 and V is TRBV6-1, with 8 bases that match TRBD1. The CDR3 consists of 14 residues. From germline, CDR1 is MNHNS and CDR2 SASEGT. Trimming removed 3 bases from V and 2 bases from J; junction bases left unmatched: 3. CDR3: CASSEDRDTYEQYF. For the CDR3, the DNA is TGTGCCAGCAGTGAGGACAGGGACACCTACGAGCAGTACTTC.

The rearrangement links TRBV30 to TRBJ2-3, with 7 bases that match TRBD2. V shed 2 bases and J 2 bases; nucleotides not matched to a gene: 4. There are 14 residues in the CDR3. CDR1 and CDR2 (germline): GTSNPN, SVGIG (reference sequence). The CDR3 region is CAWSISGFTDTQYF. The DNA for the CDR3 is TGTGCCTGGAGTATTAGCGGGTTCACAGATACGCAGTATTTT.

V usage is TRBV5-1 and J usage is TRBJ1-4; 7 bases are a match to TRBD1. The CDR3 covers 15 residues. V shed 3 bases, J shed 8 bases, and the junction held 10 bases outside the gene matches. From germline, CDR1 is SGHRS and CDR2 YFSETQ. CDR3 DNA sequence: TGCGCCAGCAGCTGGGAGAACAGGGGAAAGGAAAAACTGTTTTTT. Protein: CASSWENRGKEKLFF.

This chain links TRBV28 with TRBJ2-7, with D possibly TRBD2 on 5 matching bases. The CDR3 loop spans 12 amino acids. The V gene's germline CDR1 is MDHEN and CDR2 SYDVKM. V was trimmed by 8 bases and J by 0 bases, leaving 8 bases between them. Here the CDR3 DNA reads TGTGCCAGCCGGGGTCGCTCCTACGAGCAGTACTTC. This codes for CASRGRSYEQYF.

The gene calls are TRBV19 and TRBJ2-5; TRBD2 agrees at 12 bases. Germline V gene lookup returns CDR1 LNHDA and CDR2 SQIVND (reference sequence). The CDR3 extends over 14 amino acids. Trimming cost V 8 bases and J 4 bases; bases outside gene matches: 5. The CDR3 spells CASLTSGSGETQYF. The CDR3 DNA follows: TGTGCCAGTTTGACTAGCGGGAGTGGAGAGACCCAGTACTTC.

The gene calls are TRBV30 and TRBJ2-3; tentative D call: TRBD2 (5 bases). The length of the CDR3 is 17 residues. From germline, CDR1 is GTSNPN and CDR2 SVGIG (reference sequence). V lost 0 bases, J lost 5 bases, and 21 bases lay in between. The CDR3 reads CAWSVGGARNPGDTQYF. CDR3 sequence (DNA): TGTGCCTGGAGTGTAGGAGGTGCCAGGAACCCTGGAGATACGCAGTATTTT.

The CDR3 spells CASSFPSSGNTIYF. In nucleotides, the CDR3 is TGTGCCAGCAGTTTTCCGAGCTCTGGAAACACCATATATTTT. The chain employs TRBV28 and TRBJ1-3, with D hard to call. This CDR3 is 14 amino acids long. V lost 3 bases and J 0 bases, leaving 6 bases between the germline ends. Looked up from germline, CDR1 is MDHEN and CDR2 is SYDVKM.

This clone was seen just once. A read error may produce the germline difference seen at one junction end. The chain carries TRBV12-3 or TRBV12-4 and TRBJ2-3; 10 bases line up with TRBD1. The CDR3 length is 11 residues. CDR3 in DNA: TGTGCCAGCAGTCCCGGGACAGGGGCCAGGTTT. Protein: CASSPGTGARF.

The chain carries TRBV21-1 and TRBJ2-1; the table gives TRBD2 as D, unverified against the DNA. TRBV21-1 is flagged as a pseudogene. CDR3 length: 14 residues. Here the CDR3 reads CASSKRRFHNEQFF. CDR3 DNA sequence: TGTGCCAGCAGCAAGAGGCGGTTCCACAATGAGCAGTTCTTC.

The gene calls are TRBV2 and TRBJ1-1, with TRBD1 identical over 7 bases. The germline CDR1 and CDR2 sequences are SNHLY and FYNNEI. Trimming removed 7 bases from V and 1 base from J; junction bases left unmatched: 6. This CDR3 contains 14 residues. Here the CDR3 DNA reads TGTGCCAGCAATAGACAGGGACCGAACACTGAAGCTTTCTTT. This encodes CASNRQGPNTEAFF.

The chain carries TRBV24-1 and TRBJ2-1, with a weak D call TRBD1 (6 bases). V lost 9 bases to trimming and J lost 6 bases, with 23 bases between them. The CDR3 covers 16 residues. Per the germline V gene, CDR1 is KGHDR and CDR2 is SFDVKD. CDR3 nucleotides: TGTGCCACCGCTACCAATCAGGGGATAGGGCCCAATGAGCAGTTCTTC. It codes for CATATNQGIGPNEQFF.

V is TRBV28 and J is TRBJ1-5; unclear D gene. This CDR3 has 16 residues. The V gene lost 1 base and the J gene lost 0 bases, with 10 bases spanning the gap. Germline V CDR1 and CDR2: MDHEN, SYDVKM. CDR3 coding DNA: TGTGCCAGCAGTTTATATAGCCATTATAGCAATCAGCCCCAGCATTTT. This sequence encodes CASSLYSHYSNQPQHF. Full variable domain (remainder filled in from reference TRBV28 and TRBJ1-5): DVKVTQSSRYLVKRTGEKVFLECVQDMDHENMFWYRQDPGLGLRLIYFSYDVKMKEKGDIPEGYSVSREKKERFSLILESASTNQTSMYLCASSLYSHYSNQPQHFGDGTRLSIL.

The rearrangement links TRBV5-1 to TRBJ2-3, with D unresolved. V was clipped by 0 bases and J by 5 bases, with 10 bases between them. Germline CDR1 SGHRS, CDR2 YFSETQ. This CDR3 spans 14 amino acids. The CDR3 reads CASSLVVLRDTQYF. CDR3 nucleotides: TGCGCCAGCAGCTTGGTGGTCTTGAGAGATACGCAGTATTTT.

This chain links TRBV18 with TRBJ1-2; 11 bases map to TRBD1. This CDR3 spans 16 amino acids. V lost 2 bases, J lost 4 bases, and 6 bases stayed unmatched. Germline-derived CDR1 and CDR2 are KGHSH and LQKENI. CDR3 protein: CASSPTDRGLFYGYTF. The CDR3 DNA follows: TGTGCCAGCTCACCAACGGACAGGGGGCTTTTCTATGGCTACACCTTC. The full variable domain, rest sourced from reference TRBV18 and TRBJ1-2, is NAGVMQNPRHLVRRRGQEARLRCSPMKGHSHVYWYRQLPEEGLKFMVYLQKENIIDESGMPKERFSAEFPKEGPSILRIQQVVRGDSAAYFCASSPTDRGLFYGYTFGSGTRLTVV.

This clone came up once. The chain couples TRBV4-2 to TRBJ1-2; TRBD1 matches at 7 bases. With V trimmed by 2 bases and J by 3 bases, 12 bases remained unmatched. This CDR3 spans 17 amino acids. Per the germline V gene, CDR1 is LGHNA and CDR2 is YNFKEQ. DNA for the CDR3: TGTGCCAGCAGCCAACCCTTGCTAACAGGGGAGTACTATGGCTACACCTTC. The encoded protein is CASSQPLLTGEYYGYTF.

The gene calls are TRBV5-1 and TRBJ1-2, with 10 bases fitting TRBD1. Germline V lookup: CDR1 SGHRS, CDR2 YFSETQ. The CDR3 runs 14 residues. J gave up 3 bases and V 4 bases, and 3 bases lay outside the gene matches. The CDR3 nucleotides read TGCGCCAGCAGCACGGACAGGGGGGACTATGGCTACACCTTC. Its protein is CASSTDRGDYGYTF.